Included here is one T cell receptor (beta chain) sequence, with context. This specimen belongs to a study of identical twins. Germline CDR1 MNHEY, CDR2 SVGAGI. The CDR3 loop spans 12 amino acids. V lost 5 bases and J lost 6, with 9 bases in between. MiXCR, applied by TCRdb to the 5' RACE reads, yields one record per CDR3 protein. The sample lists about 330,000 distinct CDR3 sequences; 9% to 15% were seen once. These same records also appear under a second study, on yellow fever vaccine responses in identical twins.

Sequences were obtained from CD8+ T cells sorted from blood. This receptor was taken from a woman aged 18-35 years in good health. The gene calls are TRBV6-5 and TRBJ2-3; the D is unclear. The CDR3 bases are TGTGCCAGCAGTCGAGCTCGCGATACGCAGTATTTT. Its translation is CASSRARDTQYF.